What follows are 17 T cell receptor beta chains derived from one specimen sequenced in a study of control samples from healthy donors and cancer patients. TCRdb keeps only in-frame clones here, not all; method: immunoSEQ multiplex PCR. The repertoire consists of approximately 120,000 clones, with approximately 90% occurring once and the leading ten covering under 20%. The material sequenced was blood. These receptors all come from a woman aged 45 to 65 in good health.

J is TRBJ2-1 and V is TRBV11-3; TRBD2 might be the D (6 bases). V was clipped by 5 bases and J by 6 bases, with 17 bases between them. CDR1 and CDR2 (germline): SGHNT, YENEEA. The CDR3 runs 15 residues. For the CDR3, the DNA is TGTGCCAGCAGCCCTGGTGGCGGGGTTGGCAATGAGCAGTTCTTC. Its translation is CASSPGGGVGNEQFF.

The chain recombines TRBV21-1 with TRBJ2-7. TRBV21-1 is reported as a pseudogene. The CDR3 is 16 amino acids. Written as DNA, the CDR3 is TGTGCCAGCAGCAAAGTGAAGGTCCCACTCTCCTACGAGCAGTACGTC. Translated: CASSKVKVPLSYEQYV.

The chain is built from TRBV10-2 and TRBJ1-2; D might be TRBD1 (5 bases). The CDR3 is made up of 15 amino acids. The V gene's germline CDR1 is WSHSY and CDR2 SAAADI. Deletions cut 7 bases from V and 6 bases from J, with 21 bases between. The CDR3 is CASNIGHQPGHGYTF. CDR3 nucleotides: TGCGCCAGCAATATTGGACACCAACCGGGGCATGGCTACACCTTC.

The V gene is TRBV14, the J gene TRBJ2-1; 7 bases line up with TRBD2. J was trimmed by 2 bases and V by 0 bases; bases with no gene match: 7. Germline V CDR1 and CDR2: SGHDN, FVKESK. The CDR3 is made up of 17 amino acids. CDR3 nucleotide sequence: TGTGCCAGCAGCCAAGAAGAGGAGGGAGGGCCCTACAATGAGCAGTTCTTC. As protein: CASSQEEEGGPYNEQFF.

The V call is TRBV19, the J call TRBJ1-3; 7 nucleotides agree with TRBD1. There are 13 residues in the CDR3. The trim removed 11 bases at V and 3 bases at J, leaving 7 bases unmatched. Germline V lookup: CDR1 LNHDA, CDR2 SQIVND (reference sequence). The CDR3 loop reads CAVMTGNGNTIYF. CDR3 DNA sequence: TGTGCCGTTATGACAGGGAATGGAAACACCATATATTTT.

The chain combines TRBV18 with TRBJ1-1; weak D call: TRBD1 (6 bases). This CDR3 region has 13 residues. V dropped 4 bases and J dropped 4 bases, with 10 bases sitting between them. In germline, CDR1 is KGHSH, CDR2 LQKENI. The CDR3 sequence is CASSLSGATEAFF. CDR3 bases: TGTGCCAGCTCACTGTCGGGGGCCACTGAAGCTTTCTTT.

The rearrangement uses TRBV6-5 and TRBJ1-2; D ambiguous. V lost 10 bases and J lost 8, with 17 bases in between. The CDR3 extends over 12 amino acids. From germline, CDR1 is MNHEY and CDR2 SVGAGI. CDR3: CATYKPPGGYTF. CDR3 coding DNA: TGTGCCACCTACAAACCCCCGGGAGGCTACACCTTC.

The rearrangement uses TRBV7-9 and TRBJ1-6; TRBD1 is a possible D gene (5 bases). There are 14 residues in the CDR3. Germline-derived CDR1 and CDR2 are SEHNR and FQNEAQ (reference sequence). The V gene lost 3 bases and the J gene lost 10 bases, with 13 bases spanning the gap. The CDR3 sequence is CASSLGPLGSPLHF. CDR3 DNA: TGTGCCAGCAGCTTGGGGCCCCTCGGCTCACCCCTCCACTTT.

The V and J genes are TRBV6-2 or TRBV6-3 and TRBJ2-3, with D maybe TRBD1 (6 bases). CDR3 length: 13 amino acids. CDR1 is MNHEY and CDR2 is SVGEGT in the germline V gene. Trimming shortened V by 5 bases and J by 6 bases, and 12 bases separated the two germline ends. CDR3 residues: CASSGTPRDTQYF. CDR3 nucleotide sequence: TGTGCCAGCAGTGGGACACCTCGGGATACGCAGTATTTT.

The table lists this clone with a few counts. This chain links TRBV7-3 with TRBJ2-7; D might be TRBD1 (6 bases). V lost 4 bases and J 6 bases, leaving 13 bases between the germline ends. Per the germline V gene, CDR1 is SGHTA and CDR2 is FQGTGA. This CDR3 has 13 residues. DNA for the CDR3: TGTGCCAGCAGCTCCTGGACAGTGGGCGAGCAGTACGTC. Its protein is CASSSWTVGEQYV.

The chain has TRBV27 and TRBJ2-7; 7 bases agree with TRBD2. With 8 bases clipped from V and 0 bases from J, the junction kept 4 bases outside the gene matches. Per germline, CDR1 MNHEY and CDR2 SMNVEV (reference sequence). The CDR3 is 13 residues long. CDR3 nucleotides: TGTGCCAGCTCCGGGAGGAGCTCCTACGAGCAGTACTTC. Protein: CASSGRSSYEQYF.

This clone was observed a handful of times. J is TRBJ2-2 and V is TRBV4-1, with TRBD1 identical over 7 bases. Per germline, CDR1 MGHRA and CDR2 YSYEKL. Trimming cost V 2 bases and J 4 bases; bases outside gene matches: 4. CDR3 length equals 15 residues. The CDR3 bases are TGCGCCAGCAGCCAATGGACAGGAGCCACCGGGGAGCTGTTTTTT. Translated: CASSQWTGATGELFF.

This chain joins TRBV3-1 (or the pseudogene TRBV3-2) and TRBJ1-2; 9 bases fit TRBD1. With 4 bases clipped from V and 9 bases from J, the junction kept 9 bases outside the gene matches. Germline CDR1 is LGHDT and CDR2 is YNNKEL (reference sequence). This CDR3 has 14 residues. The CDR3 spells CASSRQGVSRRYTF. In DNA form, the CDR3 reads TGTGCCAGCAGCCGACAGGGGGTCTCCAGGCGCTACACCTTC.

J is TRBJ1-2 and V is TRBV7-6, with D possibly TRBD1 on 6 matching bases. The V and J ends lost 5 bases and 3 bases respectively, with 16 bases between them. The V gene's germline CDR1 is SGHVS and CDR2 FNYEAQ. The CDR3 consists of 15 residues. The CDR3 spells CASSDATGGDYGYTF. CDR3 nucleotide sequence: TGTGCCAGCAGCGACGCGACAGGAGGGGACTATGGCTACACCTTC.

V usage is TRBV9 and J usage is TRBJ2-1, with 9 bases matching TRBD2. V was clipped by 4 bases and J by 4 bases; unmatched bases: 12. From germline, CDR1 is SGDLS and CDR2 YYNGEE. CDR3 length equals 17 residues. CDR3: CASSPPMVAGVYNEQFF. CDR3 bases: TGTGCCAGCAGCCCGCCGATGGTAGCGGGAGTGTACAATGAGCAGTTCTTC.

This clone was seen at least ten times. The gene calls are TRBV19 and TRBJ1-6; weak D call: TRBD1 (6 bases). Trimming took off 5 bases at V and 2 bases at J, with 13 bases between the two ends. The CDR3 runs 16 residues. From germline, CDR1 is LNHDA and CDR2 SQIVND (reference sequence). For the CDR3, the DNA is TGTGCCAGTAGTTTCACAGGGATCACCTATAATTCACCCCTCCACTTT. Its protein product is CASSFTGITYNSPLHF. The complete variable domain, with remaining parts taken from reference TRBV19 and TRBJ1-6, reads DGGITQSPKYLFRKEGQNVTLSCEQNLNHDAMYWYRQDPGQGLRLIYYSQIVNDFQKGDIAEGYSVSREKKESFPLTVTSAQKNPTAFYLCASSFTGITYNSPLHFGNGTRLTVT.

The chain joins TRBV7-6 to TRBJ2-3; possibly TRBD1 for D (6 bases). The germline gives CDR1 SGHVS, CDR2 FNYEAQ. CDR3 length equals 17 residues. With 5 bases removed from V and 1 base from J, the gap between germline ends came to 19 bases. CDR3: CASSPIARQVRTDTQYF. The CDR3 DNA reads as TGTGCCAGCAGCCCCATAGCTCGACAGGTCCGCACAGATACGCAGTATTTT.